This TCR beta chain is drawn from a study of shared clonotypes between healthy human individuals. Study-level background: Three CD4 naive, three CD4 memory, two CD8 naive and one CD8 memory plate were used per donor. The study's findings and limits: Large depth notwithstanding, sorted-subset sequencing proved incomplete by rarefaction. About 5% of naive CD4 clonotypes were shared across several donors. Sequencing depth was expected to affect clonotype sharing among donors.

Data came from immunoSEQ multiplex PCR; TCRdb stores just in-frame clones and leaves some out. Of millions of clones listed, around 94% are singletons. Germline CDR1 is LNHDA and CDR2 is SQIVND (reference sequence). The V end was cut by 5 bases, the J end by 0 bases, with 5 bases between. This CDR3 is 13 amino acids long. With regard to this clone: Its antigen is as yet unknown.

The material sequenced was naive CD4+ T cells sorted from blood. Subset specified: CD45RA+ positively selected. The chain links TRBV19 to TRBJ1-3; D remains ambiguous. The receptor was isolated from a young man in good health. The CDR3 DNA reads as TGTGCCAGTAGTGCGGGCTCTGGAAACACCATATATTTT. It is translated as CASSAGSGNTIYF.